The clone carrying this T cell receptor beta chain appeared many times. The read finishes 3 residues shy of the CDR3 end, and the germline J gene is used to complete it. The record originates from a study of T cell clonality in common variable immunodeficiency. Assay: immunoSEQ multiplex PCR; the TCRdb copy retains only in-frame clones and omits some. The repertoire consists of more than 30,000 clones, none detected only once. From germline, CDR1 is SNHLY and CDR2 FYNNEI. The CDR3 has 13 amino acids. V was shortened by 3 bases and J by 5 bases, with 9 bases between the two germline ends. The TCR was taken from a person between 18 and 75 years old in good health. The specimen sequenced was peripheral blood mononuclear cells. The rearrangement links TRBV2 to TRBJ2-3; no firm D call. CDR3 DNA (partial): TGTGCCAGCAGTGACCCTCTAGGAGATACG. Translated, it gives CASSDPLGDT. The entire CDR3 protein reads CASSDPLGDTQYF.